The clone carrying this T cell receptor beta chain was recorded at least ten times. The data derive from a study of neurological immune-mediated disorders. 2 million PBMCs stored at -80 C were the source of the unsorted libraries. The output of every sequencing run exceeded 190 million TCR-beta sequences, derived from 15-18 subjects. TCRdb independently ran MiXCR on the 5' RACE reads; one entry per CDR3 protein. Of 50,000 or so distinct CDR3 sequences in the sample, roughly 3.8% were seen once. Germline CDR1 reads DFQATT; CDR2 reads SNEGSKA (reference sequence). This CDR3 has 16 residues. V was clipped by 6 bases and J by 0 bases, with 18 bases between them.

Source material: PBMCs. The J gene is TRBJ2-1, the V gene TRBV20-1, with D possibly TRBD2 on 6 matching bases. The receptor comes from a man aged 60 to 69 with multiple sclerosis. The CDR3 spells CSAPRETQSSYNEQFF. CDR3 nucleotides: TGCAGTGCCCCTCGGGAGACCCAGAGCTCCTACAATGAGCAGTTCTTC.